The 14 T cell receptor beta chains below all came from one sample that was sequenced in a study of blood T cell repertoires in COVID-19. The assay was immunoSEQ multiplex PCR, and TCRdb's table has in-frame clones only and misses some. The sample has 240,000 or so clones, about four fifths seen once; the top ten hold 7.5%. Sequencing was performed on peripheral blood. These receptor sequences come from a woman at least 80 years old with COVID-19, enrolled during active disease.

This clone appeared once. The V call is TRBV27, the J call TRBJ2-7; maybe TRBD2 (5 bases). Deletions cut 1 base from V and 2 bases from J, with 15 bases between. The CDR3 is made up of 16 amino acids. Looked up from germline, CDR1 is MNHEY and CDR2 is SMNVEV (reference sequence). The CDR3: CASSLLAGRSPYEQYF. Here the CDR3 DNA reads TGTGCCAGCAGTTTATTGGCTGGGAGAAGCCCCTACGAGCAGTACTTC.

V and J are TRBV28 and TRBJ1-1, with 10 bases identical to TRBD1. J gave up 4 bases and V 3 bases, and 11 bases lay outside the gene matches. Germline V gives CDR1 MDHEN, CDR2 SYDVKM. The CDR3 covers 17 residues. CDR3 in amino acids: CASSFSGTGDAGTEAFF. The CDR3 DNA is TGTGCCAGCAGTTTTTCCGGGACAGGGGATGCAGGCACTGAAGCTTTCTTT.

V and J are TRBV18 and TRBJ2-5, with 12 nucleotides matching TRBD2. Germline V gene sequence: CDR1 KGHSH, CDR2 LQKENI. The J segment lost 1 base and the V segment lost 3 bases, leaving 3 bases of the junction unmatched. The CDR3 totals 16 residues. The CDR3 DNA reads TGTGCCAGCTCACCTTTACTAGCGGGGGGCCAAGAGACCCAGTACTTC. It yields the protein CASSPLLAGGQETQYF.

The chain couples TRBV7-8 to TRBJ2-6; perhaps TRBD2 as D (6 bases). This CDR3 spans 16 amino acids. V was shortened by 1 base and J by 4 bases, with 11 bases between the two germline ends. Looked up from germline, CDR1 is SGHVS and CDR2 is FQNEAQ. The CDR3 is CASSLVGGAGANVLTF. The DNA of the CDR3 is TGTGCCAGCAGCTTAGTTGGAGGGGCCGGGGCCAACGTCCTGACTTTC.

The table lists this clone with a few counts. V is TRBV4-2 and J is TRBJ2-7; D possibly corresponds to TRBD2 (5 bases). CDR3 size: 15 residues. V gave up 3 bases and J gave up 6 bases, with 18 bases separating them. Germline CDR1 is LGHNA and CDR2 is YNFKEQ. The CDR3 nucleotides read TGTGCCAGCAGCCAGCCCGACTGGGAGTCGGGCGAGCAGTACTTC. Translated: CASSQPDWESGEQYF.

The gene calls are TRBV5-6 and TRBJ2-7; D not certain. This CDR3 comprises 13 residues. Germline lookup yields CDR1 SGHDT and CDR2 YYEEEE. Trimming removed 4 bases from V and 5 bases from J, with 13 bases in between. The CDR3 nucleotides are TGTGCCAGCAGCCCCGGTACGCGAGACGAGCAGTACTTC. Encoded protein: CASSPGTRDEQYF.

The rearrangement uses TRBV2 and TRBJ2-1; 8 bases line up with TRBD2. This CDR3 spans 14 amino acids. Germline lookup yields CDR1 SNHLY and CDR2 FYNNEI. J was trimmed by 8 bases and V by 7 bases; bases with no gene match: 10. The CDR3: CASMPAGGGYEQFF. CDR3 DNA sequence: TGTGCCAGCATGCCCGCGGGAGGAGGCTATGAGCAGTTCTTC.

This clone was seen only once. The rearrangement uses TRBV2 and TRBJ2-3; 15 nucleotides align to TRBD2. CDR3 length equals 15 residues. The germline gives CDR1 SNHLY, CDR2 FYNNEI. The ends lost 5 bases at V and 9 bases at J; junction bases unmatched: 6. CDR3 sequence reads: CASSSGLAGGLTQYF. In DNA, the CDR3 is TGTGCCAGCAGTTCCGGACTAGCGGGAGGGCTGACGCAGTATTTT.

CDR3 in DNA: TGTGCCAGTAGTCGTTACAGGGAGAACACTGAAGCTTTCTTT. It translates to CASSRYRENTEAFF. The gene calls are TRBV19 and TRBJ1-1; D might be TRBD1 (6 bases). Trimming took off 5 bases at V and 1 base at J, with 11 bases between the two ends. CDR1 is LNHDA, CDR2 SQIVND, per germline (reference sequence). The CDR3 totals 14 residues.

This chain uses TRBV4-3 with TRBJ2-5; D is unclear. The CDR3 sequence is 13 residues long. Germline CDR1 LGHNA, CDR2 YSLEER. The V end lost 2 bases, the J end lost 5 bases, and 9 bases lay between the germline ends. CDR3 region: CASSQTQWETQYF. CDR3 nucleotide sequence: TGCGCCAGCAGCCAAACGCAGTGGGAGACCCAGTACTTC.

The J gene is TRBJ2-1, the V gene TRBV10-3, with 9 bases identical to TRBD2. Unmatched junction bases numbered 4, after V lost 11 bases and J lost 5 bases. CDR1 is ENHRY and CDR2 is SYGVKD in the germline V gene. The CDR3 totals 12 residues. CDR3 region: CAVLAGNNEQFF. DNA of the CDR3: TGTGCCGTCCTAGCGGGGAACAATGAGCAGTTCTTC.

Notes on this clone: The sample holds other DNA sequences that translate to the same CDR3. The CDR3 DNA sequence: TGCGCCAGCAGCCCAGGGACAGGTGGGCTTTACGAGCAGTACTTC. Its translation: CASSPGTGGLYEQYF. The chain is built from TRBV5-1 and TRBJ2-7, with 8 positions matching TRBD1. Looked up from germline, CDR1 is SGHRS and CDR2 is YFSETQ. With V trimmed by 4 bases and J by 4 bases, 10 bases remained unmatched. CDR3 size: 15 residues.

This chain uses TRBV11-2 with TRBJ1-1; 8 bases match TRBD1. From germline, CDR1 is SGHAT and CDR2 FQNNGV. V lost 5 bases, J lost 4 bases, and 6 bases stayed unmatched. The CDR3 consists of 14 residues. CDR3 loop: CASSRPTGGTEAFF. The CDR3 DNA sequence: TGTGCCAGCAGCCGCCCCACAGGGGGCACTGAAGCTTTCTTT.

This sequence joins TRBV5-4 and TRBJ1-1, with a possible D match to TRBD1 (5 bases). The CDR3 is 14 amino acids. V was pared by 0 bases and J by 3 bases, with 9 bases between. Germline V gene sequence: CDR1 SGHNT, CDR2 YYREEE (reference sequence). The CDR3 DNA follows: TGTGCCAGCAGCTTGGGGGGCAGCGACACTGAAGCTTTCTTT. Translating it yields CASSLGGSDTEAFF. The whole variable domain, remainder taken from reference TRBV5-4 and TRBJ1-1, is ETGVTQSPTHLIKTRGQQVTLRCSSQSGHNTVSWYQQALGQGPQFIFQYYREEENGRGNFPPRFSGLQFPNYSSELNVNALELDDSALYLCASSLGGSDTEAFFGQGTRLTVV.